This TCR beta chain was identified in a study of T-cell reconstitution after alpha-beta-depleted transplantation in children. Points from the study as a whole: It was surviving recipient T cells and thymic progenitors that gave some patients high TCRbeta diversity at day 60.

On this clonotype: What it binds is not known.

Construction of the TCRbeta library involved unique molecular identifiers. TCRdb re-called the PCR reads with MiXCR, one entry per CDR3 protein. Of around 250,000 distinct CDR3 sequences listed, 25% were seen once; the top ten hold roughly 2.5%. Losses at the gene ends were 4 bases for V and 8 bases for J; bases not matched to a gene: 8. This CDR3 is built from 13 residues. CDR1 and CDR2 from the germline V gene are SQVTM and ANQGSEA. The TCR was taken from a girl aged 2 to 9 with Fanconi anemia, due to receive a stem cell transplant. The chain carries TRBV29-1 and TRBJ2-1, with 7 bases aligning to TRBD2. Here the sequenced sample was PBMCs, taken before TCRalphabeta/CD19-depleted stem cell transplant. CDR3 nucleotides: TGCAGCGTTGGGGTGGGGGGGTCCGATGAGCAGTTCTTC. Translation gives CSVGVGGSDEQFF.